These 18 T cell receptor beta chains share one sample of origin, sequenced in a study of blood T cell repertoires in COVID-19. Sequencing was performed with immunoSEQ multiplex PCR; in TCRdb, only in-frame clones are kept and a portion is missing. The data show about 360,000 clones, with about 80% seen just once and 0.85% to 1.2% held by the top ten. Sequencing was performed on peripheral blood. Every receptor here comes from a human donor with acute or convalescent COVID-19. The donor label of this sample is uncertain.

The V gene is TRBV6-5, the J gene TRBJ1-5, with TRBD1 as a possible D gene (5 bases). V lost 2 bases, J lost 4 bases, and 12 bases lay in between. CDR1 is MNHEY, CDR2 SVGAGI, per germline. The CDR3 runs to 15 residues. CDR3 sequence: CASSYRAGPNQPQHF. CDR3 sequence (DNA): TGTGCCAGCAGTTACCGAGCAGGGCCAAATCAGCCCCAGCATTTT.

The chain combines TRBV7-9 with TRBJ2-7, with 14 nucleotides matching TRBD2. After removal of 0 bases from V and 2 bases from J, the junction contained 0 bases not matched to a gene. Per the germline V gene, CDR1 is SEHNR and CDR2 is FQNEAQ (reference sequence). The CDR3 covers 16 residues. CDR3 nucleotides: TGTGCCAGCAGCTTAGCGGGACTAGCGGGGGCCTACGAGCAGTACTTC. Amino acids: CASSLAGLAGAYEQYF.

The CDR3 nucleotides read TGTGCCACCTCAGGGGGGTGGAACACTGAAGCTTTCTTT. Amino acid sequence: CATSGGWNTEAFF. The chain employs TRBV10-3 and TRBJ1-1; 7 positions match TRBD1. J lost 1 base, V lost 10 bases, and 6 bases had no gene match. Germline V CDR1 and CDR2: ENHRY, SYGVKD. The CDR3 contains 13 residues.

Comment on this clone: The same CDR3 arises from other DNA sequences in this sample as well. J is TRBJ2-7 and V is TRBV27, with D uncertain. V lost 2 bases and J lost 2, with 7 bases in between. CDR1 and CDR2 (germline): MNHEY, SMNVEV (reference sequence). The CDR3 is 13 residues long. CDR3 region: CASSLGLTYEQYF. The CDR3 DNA sequence: TGTGCCAGCAGTTTAGGGCTAACCTACGAGCAGTACTTC.

The rearrangement links TRBV3-1 (or the pseudogene TRBV3-2) to TRBJ2-3, with 13 positions matching TRBD2. V dropped 4 bases and J dropped 1; count of bases not matched to a gene: 11. Germline loops: CDR1 LGHDT, CDR2 YNNKEL (reference sequence). The CDR3 has 19 amino acids. CDR3 in DNA: TGTGCCAGCAGCCCGGGACTAGCGGGAAGTTCTATTGGCACAGATACGCAGTATTTT. Translated, it gives CASSPGLAGSSIGTDTQYF.

This clone was observed once. V and J are TRBV4-1 and TRBJ2-1; D possibly corresponds to TRBD2 (6 bases). The V gene lost 6 bases and the J gene lost 2 bases, with 20 bases spanning the gap. Germline CDR1 and CDR2: MGHRA and YSYEKL. The CDR3 runs 17 residues. The CDR3 spells CASSPIVVPGAYNEQFF. CDR3 coding DNA: TGCGCCAGCAGTCCCATCGTGGTGCCGGGGGCCTACAATGAGCAGTTCTTC.

V usage is TRBV19 and J usage is TRBJ1-2; possibly TRBD1 for D (5 bases). The germline V gene encodes CDR1 LNHDA and CDR2 SQIVND (reference sequence). The V end was cut by 5 bases, the J end by 4 bases, with 17 bases between. This CDR3 has 15 residues. For the CDR3, the DNA is TGTGCCAGTAGTCCGTGGGGGGGAGGTGCCTATGGCTACACCTTC. This sequence encodes CASSPWGGGAYGYTF.

This sequence joins TRBV5-4 and TRBJ2-2; no clear D. Germline CDR1 and CDR2: SGHNT and YYREEE (reference sequence). Trimming removed 4 bases at V and 2 bases at J, with 9 bases between. This CDR3 region has 14 residues. CDR3 residues: CASSIASNTGELFF. The CDR3 region has the DNA TGTGCCAGCAGCATAGCATCCAACACCGGGGAGCTGTTTTTT.

The V and J genes are TRBV25-1 and TRBJ2-5; D possibly corresponds to TRBD2 (6 bases). V shed 2 bases and J shed 7 bases, with 20 bases lying between them. Germline loops: CDR1 MGHDK, CDR2 SYGVNS. The CDR3 length is 16 residues. The CDR3 protein is CASSEMGGTHSRTQYF. For the CDR3, the DNA is TGTGCCAGCAGTGAAATGGGGGGAACCCACAGCAGGACCCAGTACTTC.

This chain's CDR3 is CASSPSQGAGTDTQYF. CDR3 DNA sequence: TGTGCCAGCTCACCCTCCCAGGGGGCTGGCACAGATACGCAGTATTTT. The gene calls are TRBV18 and TRBJ2-3; 8 bases agree with TRBD1. Germline-derived CDR1 and CDR2 are KGHSH and LQKENI. The CDR3 extends over 16 amino acids. Trimming at V came to 3 bases and at J to 1 base, leaving 6 bases not matched to a gene. The variable domain in full, with the rest retrieved from reference TRBV18 and TRBJ2-3, is NAGVMQNPRHLVRRRGQEARLRCSPMKGHSHVYWYRQLPEEGLKFMVYLQKENIIDESGMPKERFSAEFPKEGPSILRIQQVVRGDSAAYFCASSPSQGAGTDTQYFGPGTRLTVL.

The rearrangement uses TRBV5-1 and TRBJ2-2, with 10 bases aligning to TRBD1. V trimming: 4 bases; J trimming: 7 bases; junction bases outside the gene matches: 7. This CDR3 is 15 amino acids long. Looked up from germline, CDR1 is SGHRS and CDR2 is YFSETQ. In nucleotides, the CDR3 is TGCGCCAGCAGCCGGGACAGGGGAAAGGGCGGGGAGCTGTTTTTT. It yields the protein CASSRDRGKGGELFF.

The genes are TRBV6-1 and TRBJ1-5, with TRBD1 matching 9 bases. The CDR3 runs 14 residues. J lost 5 bases, V lost 3 bases, and 2 bases had no gene match. From germline, CDR1 is MNHNS and CDR2 SASEGT. CDR3 residues: CASSEGQGYQPQHF. The CDR3 nucleotides read TGTGCCAGCAGTGAGGGACAGGGATATCAGCCCCAGCATTTT.

The chain joins TRBV7-9 to TRBJ1-2; D gene uncertain. The CDR3 has 16 residues. CDR1 SEHNR and CDR2 FQNEAQ come from the germline V gene (reference sequence). Between the trimmed V and J ends, which lost 2 bases and 0 bases, there was a span of 13 bases. The CDR3 DNA sequence: TGTGCCAGCAGCTTATTAGTCCGGGTAGCTAACTATGGCTACACCTTC. It specifies CASSLLVRVANYGYTF.

The table lists this clone with a few counts. The chain employs TRBV21-1 and TRBJ2-1; TRBD2, the table's D call, lacks a check against the DNA. TRBV21-1 is flagged as a pseudogene. The CDR3 consists of 17 residues. The CDR3 here is CASSPLGLAGVCNEQFF. For the CDR3, the DNA is TGTGCCAGCAGCCCCCTCGGACTAGCGGGAGTATGTAATGAGCAGTTCTTC.

The chain combines TRBV19 with TRBJ2-3; D is possibly TRBD1 (6 bases). Germline V gene lookup returns CDR1 LNHDA and CDR2 SQIVND (reference sequence). Trimming removed 3 bases at V and 0 bases at J, with 10 bases between. This CDR3 has 15 amino acids. The CDR3, as DNA: TGTGCCAGTAGTATGGGGGACATCAGCACAGATACGCAGTATTTT. Translation: CASSMGDISTDTQYF.

The V call is TRBV5-1, the J call TRBJ1-1, with 7 nucleotides matching TRBD1. Germline-derived CDR1 and CDR2 are SGHRS and YFSETQ. The CDR3 length is 16 residues. J gave up 1 base and V 2 bases, and 8 bases lay outside the gene matches. The chain's CDR3 is CASSFGRGGPNTEAFF. The DNA for the CDR3 is TGCGCCAGCAGCTTCGGGCGAGGGGGCCCGAACACTGAAGCTTTCTTT.

The chain carries TRBV7-8 and TRBJ1-6; no clear D. Germline CDR1 is SGHVS and CDR2 is FQNEAQ. With 5 bases removed from V and 1 base from J, the gap between germline ends came to 9 bases. The CDR3 runs 15 residues. The CDR3 region has the DNA TGTGCCAGCAGCCCTACGGGGTCCTATAATTCACCCCTCCACTTT. It codes for CASSPTGSYNSPLHF.

The CDR3 nucleotides are TGTGCCAGCTCACCAGACTATGGACAGATCAACACTGAAGCTTTCTTT. It encodes CASSPDYGQINTEAFF. The chain joins TRBV18 to TRBJ1-1, with a possible D match to TRBD1 (6 bases). V shed 2 bases and J shed 2 bases, with 15 bases lying between them. The germline CDR1 and CDR2 sequences are KGHSH and LQKENI. There are 16 residues in the CDR3.